This T cell receptor (beta chain) comes out of a study of cytomegalovirus exposure and HLA in healthy donors (TCRdb year 2017). Study-wide context: The roughly 670 repertoires of the first cohort and the roughly 120 validation repertoires were produced on the same platform, according to a later analysis. The study aimed to test whether cataloging public T cell receptors could reveal signatures of past pathogen exposure. Besides the first cohort of around 670 subjects, a separate validation cohort made up of 120 different subjects was used. High-throughput TCR immunosequencing, statistical association of individual TCRs with disease status, and machine learning were combined to predict cytomegalovirus infection status. Points the paper makes about the study in general: The classifier was reported to diagnose cytomegalovirus status with high specificity and sensitivity in both the original and validation cohorts. In vitro tests confirmed that a few of the cytomegalovirus-associated TCR beta chains recognize cytomegalovirus antigens. Of the cluster scores, 94% were above 0 in a later analysis, which found that TCRs clustered in the first cohort also tended to co-occur in the 95 to 150 validation repertoires. The validation cohort had no HLA typing available for a later analysis, so co-occurrence within that cohort was assessed over all 110 or so repertoires. The study listed 150 to 200 TCR beta chains as associated with cytomegalovirus. Across donors, most TCR sequences were observed very rarely, whereas some public TCRs were present in many individuals. The authors suggested that the approach could potentially be extended to other disease states and immunological phenotypes.

The donors were included in the validation cohort of over a hundred subjects, a group kept apart from the 666-subject first cohort. In regard to this clone: Its recognized antigen is unknown. Base quality data are lacking; no much larger clone is found one base away.

Libraries were built with the immunoSEQ multiplex PCR assay. For the original study's pipeline: A statistical classification framework was built for diagnosing cytomegalovirus status from the catalog of TCR beta chain sequences. The table was pulled from immuneACCESS by TCRdb, which kept in-frame rearrangements only. Such tables lose some clones; where checked, under half of the loss comes from unresolved V genes, and the rest has no known cause. V, J and clone size were drawn from that table, and D and trimming were deduced from the DNA. This sample holds approximately 180,000 clones; around 87% were observed only once. 1.4% of the sample comes from the top ten. The CDR1 and CDR2 encoded by the germline V gene (reference sequence) are LNHDA and SQIVND. From its cysteine to its phenylalanine, the CDR3 spans 14 amino acids. Of the read, only the CDR3 DNA is kept; its 42 bases are in frame from base 1. Between the V and J ends, shortened by 2 bases and 6 bases respectively, the junction contains 8 bases.

The rearranged segments are TRBV19 and TRBJ1-6, with TRBD1 tentatively as D gene (6 bases match). The source material was PBMCs. The sequence derives from a woman aged 25 to 39 in good health and CMV-seronegative. For the CDR3, the sequence is CASSIIGGNSPLHF. DNA sequence: TGTGCCAGTAGTATAATAGGGGGTAATTCACCCCTCCACTTT.